This TCR beta chain was identified in a study of spatial heterogeneity in lung cancer. Overall study context: Patients with untreated early-stage non-small cell lung cancer, numbering 72, were the donors. Available follow-up PBMC samples were sequenced, at a median of roughly two years post-resection.

Per the germline V gene, CDR1 is KGHDR and CDR2 is SFDVKD. This CDR3 is built from 12 residues. Trimming pared 7 bases from V and 7 bases from J, leaving 9 bases between. The time point here: blood at routine non-recurrence follow-up after resection. Each TCR cDNA molecule carried a unique molecular identifier. One entry per CDR3 protein, called by TCRdb with MiXCR from the 5' RACE reads. The sample shows around 18,000 distinct CDR3 sequences, 9.2% of them seen only once. The TCR was taken from a male donor with early-stage non-small cell lung cancer. Sequencing was performed on PBMCs, taken at follow-up. The rearrangement joins TRBV24-1 to TRBJ2-2; no definite D call. The CDR3 spells CATSLGNGELFF. The CDR3 DNA is TGTGCCACCAGCCTAGGGAACGGGGAGCTGTTTTTT.